The clone carrying this TCR beta chain was detected only a few times. No antigen is known for it. These data originate in a study of shared clonotypes between healthy human individuals. Clones were sequenced by immunoSEQ multiplex PCR, and TCRdb holds only the in-frame ones, with some missing. The top ten clones hold 1.5% of a sample with about 1 million clones, 65% to 75% of them seen once. Study-wide findings and caveats: The authors expected sequencing depth to affect clonotype sharing among donors. Sampling was confined to blood; repertoires within tissues likely differ.

The CDR3 is 12 residues long. CDR1 and CDR2 (germline): ENHRY, SYGVKD. Trimming took 5 bases from V and 4 from J, leaving 8 bases between them. Sequencing used memory CD4+ T cells sorted from blood. Subset here: CD45RA-negative fraction. The chain combines TRBV10-3 with TRBJ1-1; the D gene is possibly TRBD1 (6 bases). This TCR was recovered from a man aged 18 to 29 in good health. The CDR3, as DNA: TGTGCCATCAGTCAGGGGTTCACTGAAGCTTTCTTT. It encodes CAISQGFTEAFF.